These 25 T cell receptor beta chains originate from one sample sequenced in a study of blood T cell repertoires in COVID-19. Measured with immunoSEQ multiplex PCR; TCRdb has only the in-frame clones, and not every one. The data contain approximately 300,000 clones, 90% of them singletons. Specimen: peripheral blood. Source of these receptors: a woman aged 40 to 50 with COVID-19, enrolled during active disease.

This clone is a singleton in its sample. The chain employs TRBV5-4 and TRBJ1-2; 10 bases match TRBD1. Trimming took 2 bases from V and 8 from J; bases not matched to a gene: 12. The CDR3 sequence is 16 residues long. Germline values: CDR1 SGHNT, CDR2 YYREEE (reference sequence). CDR3 in amino acids: CASSLPGQGKYNGYTF. CDR3 sequence (DNA): TGTGCCAGCAGCTTACCGGGACAGGGGAAATACAACGGCTACACCTTC.

The rearrangement uses TRBV12-3 or TRBV12-4 and TRBJ2-1; no clear D. V lost 6 bases and J 8 bases, leaving 8 bases between the germline ends. The CDR3 is made up of 11 amino acids. CDR3 in DNA: TGTGCCAGCAGCCTACTCCATGAGCAGTTCTTC. Protein product: CASSLLHEQFF.

The chain employs TRBV5-1 and TRBJ1-2; 11 bases match TRBD1. The CDR3 is made up of 17 amino acids. The germline CDR1 and CDR2 sequences are SGHRS and YFSETQ. The junction had 11 bases not matched to a gene; V was cut back by 0 bases and J by 7 bases. The CDR3 protein is CASSLAILGTGGFGYTF. The CDR3 DNA reads TGCGCCAGCAGCTTGGCTATACTTGGGACAGGGGGTTTTGGCTACACCTTC.

V and J are TRBV5-5 and TRBJ1-4; D call uncertain. Per germline, CDR1 SGHKS and CDR2 YYEKEE (reference sequence). The length of the CDR3 is 13 residues. Between the trimmed V and J ends, which lost 4 bases and 2 bases, there was a span of 6 bases. The CDR3 region is CASSPYTNEKLFF. CDR3 coding DNA: TGTGCCAGCAGCCCTTATACTAATGAAAAACTGTTTTTT.

The rearrangement joins TRBV28 to TRBJ2-7; 7 bases match TRBD1. J lost 4 bases, V lost 6 bases, and 15 bases had no gene match. CDR3 size: 16 residues. Germline-derived CDR1 and CDR2 are MDHEN and SYDVKM. CDR3 sequence reads: CASSWARARGSYEQYF. CDR3 DNA sequence: TGTGCCAGCAGCTGGGCCCGGGCCAGGGGGAGTTACGAGCAGTACTTC.

This clone has just one count. V is TRBV18 and J is TRBJ1-2; D possibly corresponds to TRBD1 (5 bases). Trimming cost V 6 bases and J 6 bases, with 23 bases left between them. Germline CDR1 reads KGHSH; CDR2 reads LQKENI. The CDR3 extends over 16 amino acids. The CDR3 DNA is TGTGCCAGCTCCCCTACTGTTAAGGGGTCTGGAGATGGCTACACCTTC. Its translation is CASSPTVKGSGDGYTF.

CDR3 sequence: CASSPKQGGQPQHF. CDR3 bases: TGTGCCAGCTCACCAAAGCAGGGCGGTCAGCCCCAGCATTTT. The V gene is TRBV18, the J gene TRBJ1-5, with TRBD1 as a possible D gene (5 bases). The ends were cut back, 2 bases at V and 6 bases at J, with 11 bases in the middle. Per germline, CDR1 KGHSH and CDR2 LQKENI. This CDR3 region has 14 residues.

V and J are TRBV5-4 and TRBJ1-2; D not certain. Between the trimmed V and J ends, which lost 0 bases and 2 bases, there was a span of 8 bases. The germline CDR1 and CDR2 sequences are SGHNT and YYREEE (reference sequence). The length of the CDR3 is 14 residues. The CDR3 region has the DNA TGTGCCAGCAGCTTGGAGACACCCAACTATGGCTACACCTTC. Encoded protein: CASSLETPNYGYTF.

This sequence joins TRBV28 and TRBJ1-5, with 11 bases fitting TRBD1. CDR3 length: 14 amino acids. The germline CDR1 and CDR2 sequences are MDHEN and SYDVKM. The V and J ends lost 6 bases and 6 bases, in that order; junction bases with no gene match: 4. The CDR3 coding sequence is TGTGCCAGCAGGATGGGACAGGGGGTTCAGCCCCAGCATTTT. Its protein is CASRMGQGVQPQHF.

The rearrangement links TRBV27 to TRBJ1-2; 8 nucleotides align to TRBD1. V was pared by 5 bases and J by 0 bases, with 11 bases of the junction left unmatched. Germline CDR1 and CDR2: MNHEY and SMNVEV (reference sequence). CDR3 length equals 17 residues. Here the CDR3 reads CASSQGAAYYSNYGYTF. The CDR3 DNA reads as TGTGCCAGCAGTCAGGGGGCGGCCTACTATTCTAACTATGGCTACACCTTC.

The V and J genes are TRBV10-3 and TRBJ2-3, with 8 bases lining up with TRBD2. J was trimmed by 3 bases and V by 2 bases; bases with no gene match: 7. The CDR3 consists of 16 residues. Germline V CDR1 and CDR2: ENHRY, SYGVKD. The CDR3 region is CAISEGTSSPTDTQYF. In DNA, the CDR3 is TGTGCCATCAGTGAGGGGACTAGTTCCCCAACAGATACGCAGTATTTT.

The chain carries TRBV27 and TRBJ2-2; 11 bases align to TRBD2. The CDR3 consists of 20 residues. CDR1 is MNHEY, CDR2 SMNVEV, per germline (reference sequence). J was trimmed by 6 bases and V by 5 bases; bases with no gene match: 20. This chain's CDR3 is CASSARSILAGGLPAGELFF. CDR3 in DNA: TGTGCCAGCAGTGCACGCTCAATCCTAGCGGGGGGCCTTCCGGCCGGGGAGCTGTTTTTT.

This chain joins TRBV28 and TRBJ1-1; no firm D call. V was cut by 7 bases and J by 4 bases, with 19 bases left in between. The CDR3 consists of 15 residues. The germline V gene has CDR1 MDHEN and CDR2 SYDVKM. The chain's CDR3 is CASIPPERAITEAFF. DNA of the CDR3: TGTGCCAGCATCCCTCCCGAGAGGGCAATCACTGAAGCTTTCTTT.

CDR3 sequence (DNA): TGTGCCATCCGCCCAGGGGGCACAAGCAGGGGCAATCAGCCCCAGCATTTT. Its protein product is CAIRPGGTSRGNQPQHF. The V and J genes are TRBV28 and TRBJ1-5; 8 bases line up with TRBD1. This CDR3 region has 17 residues. Germline V gene sequence: CDR1 MDHEN, CDR2 SYDVKM. With 10 bases clipped from V and 2 bases from J, the junction kept 16 bases outside the gene matches.

The chain recombines TRBV29-1 with TRBJ2-1; 8 nucleotides line up with TRBD2. The V and J ends lost 1 base and 2 bases, in that order; junction bases with no gene match: 4. CDR1 is SQVTM and CDR2 is ANQGSEA in the germline V gene. The CDR3 covers 15 residues. CDR3 sequence (DNA): TGCAGCGTTGAAGGGCGGGAGGAAGCCTACAATGAGCAGTTCTTC. This codes for CSVEGREEAYNEQFF.

This chain joins TRBV7-2 and TRBJ2-3; 14 bases are shared with TRBD2. There are 16 residues in the CDR3. CDR1 is SGHTA and CDR2 is FQGNSA in the germline V gene. V lost 1 base and J lost 5; bases outside the gene matches: 2. In DNA form, the CDR3 reads TGTGCCAGCAGCTTAGGACTAGCGGGAGGGCGAGATACGCAGTATTTT. Its translation: CASSLGLAGGRDTQYF.

CDR3: CASLGQGPSYGYTF. Written as DNA, the CDR3 is TGTGCCTCCCTGGGCCAGGGGCCGTCCTATGGCTACACCTTC. V gene TRBV30 combines with J gene TRBJ1-2, with D possibly matching TRBD1 (6 bases). CDR3 length equals 14 residues. Trimming took 7 bases from V and 4 from J, leaving 19 bases between them. Germline-derived CDR1 and CDR2 are GTSNPN and SVGIG (reference sequence).

This chain links TRBV4-3 with TRBJ2-3; 11 positions match TRBD2. The CDR3 contains 15 residues. The V gene's germline CDR1 is LGHNA and CDR2 YSLEER. The junction had 6 bases not matched to a gene; V was cut back by 5 bases and J by 5 bases. As DNA, the CDR3 is TGCGCCAGCAGCGTACTAGCGGGAGAGGGAGATACGCAGTATTTT. Amino acid sequence: CASSVLAGEGDTQYF.

V and J are TRBV15 and TRBJ2-7; 10 nucleotides line up with TRBD2. Trimming cost V 0 bases and J 3 bases; bases outside gene matches: 5. CDR1 is LNHNV, CDR2 YYDKDF, per germline (reference sequence). The CDR3 consists of 16 residues. CDR3 DNA sequence: TGTGCCACCAGCAGAGATCAACTAGCGGGATTCTACGAGCAGTACTTC. Translating it yields CATSRDQLAGFYEQYF.

V is TRBV18 and J is TRBJ1-1; a weak D match, TRBD1 (6 bases). The CDR3 has 14 amino acids. CDR1 and CDR2 (germline): KGHSH, LQKENI. V lost 4 bases to trimming and J lost 2 bases, with 11 bases between them. The CDR3 DNA reads as TGTGCCAGCTCACTTCAGACAGGAAACACTGAAGCTTTCTTT. Translation gives CASSLQTGNTEAFF. The full variable domain, completed using reference TRBV18 and TRBJ1-1, is NAGVMQNPRHLVRRRGQEARLRCSPMKGHSHVYWYRQLPEEGLKFMVYLQKENIIDESGMPKERFSAEFPKEGPSILRIQQVVRGDSAAYFCASSLQTGNTEAFFGQGTRLTVV.

The rearrangement joins TRBV5-1 to TRBJ1-4; 9 bases align to TRBD1. CDR3 length: 14 amino acids. Germline CDR1 reads SGHRS; CDR2 reads YFSETQ. V lost 3 bases to trimming and J lost 8 bases; unmatched junction nucleotides: 5. The CDR3 is CASSSGQGEEKLFF. In DNA, the CDR3 is TGCGCCAGCAGCTCGGGACAGGGAGAGGAAAAACTGTTTTTT.

A few counts support this clone. This rearrangement joins TRBV5-1 to TRBJ2-7; D might be TRBD2 (5 bases). The CDR3 is made up of 15 amino acids. CDR1 is SGHRS and CDR2 is YFSETQ in the germline V gene. Trimming took off 0 bases at V and 2 bases at J, with 12 bases between the two ends. The CDR3 nucleotides are TGCGCCAGCAGCTTGGTTCTGGGGAGACCCTACGAGCAGTACTTC. The encoded protein is CASSLVLGRPYEQYF.

The V and J genes are TRBV28 and TRBJ1-4; D not resolved. This CDR3 is 13 amino acids long. Trimming removed 8 bases at V and 10 bases at J, with 17 bases between. Germline-derived CDR1 and CDR2 are MDHEN and SYDVKM. For the CDR3, the DNA is TGTGCCAGCGCGGAGGATTTGGAAGGAAAACTGTTTTTT. This sequence encodes CASAEDLEGKLFF.

The chain uses TRBV28 and TRBJ2-6; 8 bases are a match to TRBD2. From germline, CDR1 is MDHEN and CDR2 SYDVKM. V dropped 8 bases and J dropped 3; count of bases not matched to a gene: 9. This CDR3 comprises 16 residues. The CDR3 DNA is TGTGCCAGCGCCCTCGGGGGGGTAGGTGGGGCCAACGTCCTGACTTTC. Its protein is CASALGGVGGANVLTF.

This sequence joins TRBV7-8 and TRBJ1-1; 7 positions agree with TRBD1. After removal of 5 bases from V and 1 base from J, the junction contained 4 bases not matched to a gene. This CDR3 region has 14 residues. Germline lookup yields CDR1 SGHVS and CDR2 FQNEAQ. Here the CDR3 reads CASSRGTANTEAFF. The DNA of the CDR3 is TGTGCCAGCAGCAGAGGGACAGCGAACACTGAAGCTTTCTTT.